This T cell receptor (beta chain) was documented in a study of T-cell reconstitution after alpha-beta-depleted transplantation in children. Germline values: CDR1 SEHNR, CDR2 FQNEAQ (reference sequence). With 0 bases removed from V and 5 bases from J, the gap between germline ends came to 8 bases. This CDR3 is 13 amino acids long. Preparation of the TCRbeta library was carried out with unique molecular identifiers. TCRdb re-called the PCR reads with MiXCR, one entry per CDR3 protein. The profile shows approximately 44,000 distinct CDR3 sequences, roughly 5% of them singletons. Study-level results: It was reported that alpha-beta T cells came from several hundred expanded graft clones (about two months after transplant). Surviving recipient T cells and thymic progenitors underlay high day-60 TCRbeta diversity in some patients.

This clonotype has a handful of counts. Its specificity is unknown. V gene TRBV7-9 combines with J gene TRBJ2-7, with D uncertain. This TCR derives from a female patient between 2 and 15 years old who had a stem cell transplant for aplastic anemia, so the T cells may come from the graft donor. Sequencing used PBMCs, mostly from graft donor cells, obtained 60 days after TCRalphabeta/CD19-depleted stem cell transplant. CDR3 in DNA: TGTGCCAGCAGCTTAGCGGGTTGGAACGAGCAGTACTTC. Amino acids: CASSLAGWNEQYF.